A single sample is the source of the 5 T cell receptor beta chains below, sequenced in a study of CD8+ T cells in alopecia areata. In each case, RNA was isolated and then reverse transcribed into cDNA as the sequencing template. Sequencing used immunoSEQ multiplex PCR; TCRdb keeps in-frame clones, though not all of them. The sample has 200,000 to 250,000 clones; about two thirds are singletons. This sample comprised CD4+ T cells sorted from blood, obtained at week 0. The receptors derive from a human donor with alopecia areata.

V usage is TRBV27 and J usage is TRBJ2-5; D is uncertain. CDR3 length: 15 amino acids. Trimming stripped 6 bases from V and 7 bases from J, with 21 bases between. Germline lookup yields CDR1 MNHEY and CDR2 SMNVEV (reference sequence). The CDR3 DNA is TGTGCCAGCAGCCTCCTGACCCCTACGGGCGGGACCCAGTACTTC. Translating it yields CASSLLTPTGGTQYF.

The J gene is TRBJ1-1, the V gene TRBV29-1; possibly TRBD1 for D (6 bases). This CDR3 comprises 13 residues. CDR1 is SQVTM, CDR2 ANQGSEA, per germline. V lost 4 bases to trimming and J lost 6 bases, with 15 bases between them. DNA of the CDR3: TGCAGCGTTGGATGGGGGCGCGGAGCTGAAGCTTTCTTT. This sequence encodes CSVGWGRGAEAFF.

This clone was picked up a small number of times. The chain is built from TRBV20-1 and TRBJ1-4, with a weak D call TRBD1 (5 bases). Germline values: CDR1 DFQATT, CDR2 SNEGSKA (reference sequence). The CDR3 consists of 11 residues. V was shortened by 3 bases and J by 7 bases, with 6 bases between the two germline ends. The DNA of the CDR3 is TGCAGTGCTAGGGACACTGAAAAACTGTTTTTT. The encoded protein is CSARDTEKLFF.

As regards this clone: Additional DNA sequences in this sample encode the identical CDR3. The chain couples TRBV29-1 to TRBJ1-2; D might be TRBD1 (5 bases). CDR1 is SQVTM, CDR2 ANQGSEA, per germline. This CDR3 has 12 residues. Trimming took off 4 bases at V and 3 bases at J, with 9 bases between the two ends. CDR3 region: CSVVVGDYGYTF. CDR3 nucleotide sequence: TGCAGCGTTGTGGTGGGGGACTATGGCTACACCTTC. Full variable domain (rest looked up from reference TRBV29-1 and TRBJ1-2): SAVISQKPSRDICQRGTSLTIQCQVDSQVTMMFWYRQQPGQSLTLIATANQGSEATYESGFVIDKFPISRPNLTFSTLTVSNMSPEDSSIYLCSVVVGDYGYTFGSGTRLTVV.

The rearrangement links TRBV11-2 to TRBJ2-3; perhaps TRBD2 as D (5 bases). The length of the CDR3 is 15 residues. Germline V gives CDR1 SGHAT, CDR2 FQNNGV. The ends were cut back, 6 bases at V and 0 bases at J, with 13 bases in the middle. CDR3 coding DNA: TGTGCCAGCAGAGAAACGGGGTCTAGCACAGATACGCAGTATTTT. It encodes CASRETGSSTDTQYF.